The 11 T cell receptor beta chains given below trace back to one sample, sequenced in a study of T cells in localized non-small cell lung cancer. Profiling relied on immunoSEQ multiplex PCR, and the TCRdb table lists in-frame clones only, not all of them. The sample lists roughly 76,000 clones, 80% occurring once. The sequencing used PBMCs, collected before any cancer treatment. These receptors were taken from a man aged 35 to 69 with stage II squamous cell lung carcinoma.

This clone was seen more than once but under ten times. The rearrangement joins TRBV11-2 to TRBJ2-5, with D unclear. The CDR3 is made up of 12 amino acids. Germline lookup yields CDR1 SGHAT and CDR2 FQNNGV. V dropped 5 bases and J dropped 5 bases, with 9 bases sitting between them. DNA of the CDR3: TGTGCCAGCAGCCCGGAAACGGAGACCCAGTACTTC. Its protein is CASSPETETQYF. The complete variable domain, with remaining parts taken from reference TRBV11-2 and TRBJ2-5, reads EAGVAQSPRYKIIEKRQSVAFWCNPISGHATLYWYQQILGQGPKLLIQFQNNGVVDDSQLPKDRFSAERLKGVDSTLKIQPAKLEDSAVYLCASSPETETQYFGPGTRLLVL.

The J gene is TRBJ2-3, the V gene TRBV5-1, with 11 bases matching TRBD2. V shed 0 bases and J 6 bases; nucleotides not matched to a gene: 9. CDR1 and CDR2 from the germline V gene are SGHRS and YFSETQ. The CDR3 contains 17 residues. DNA for the CDR3: TGCGCCAGCAGCTTGGCCGGGACTAGCGGAAGGACCGATACGCAGTATTTT. Its translation: CASSLAGTSGRTDTQYF.

The chain recombines TRBV6-5 with TRBJ2-5; no clear D. Deletions cut 8 bases from V and 0 bases from J, with 7 bases between. CDR3 size: 12 residues. Per germline, CDR1 MNHEY and CDR2 SVGAGI. The CDR3: CASCWDQETQYF. The CDR3 DNA is TGTGCCAGCTGCTGGGACCAAGAGACCCAGTACTTC.

This sequence joins TRBV7-9 and TRBJ2-1; 11 bases line up with TRBD2. V trimming: 4 bases; J trimming: 1 base; junction bases outside the gene matches: 3. CDR1 and CDR2 (germline): SEHNR, FQNEAQ (reference sequence). The CDR3 is 16 residues long. In DNA form, the CDR3 reads TGTGCCAGCAGCTCGAGACTAGCGGGATCCTACAATGAGCAGTTCTTC. It encodes CASSSRLAGSYNEQFF.

This chain connects TRBV6-5 to TRBJ1-2, with 10 bases aligning to TRBD1. The V gene end was trimmed by 6 bases and the J gene end by 4 bases; junction bases not matched to a gene: 8. Germline CDR1 reads MNHEY; CDR2 reads SVGAGI. CDR3 length: 15 residues. CDR3 sequence reads: CASSRGQGNPYGYTF. CDR3 nucleotides: TGTGCCAGCAGCCGGGGACAGGGGAACCCCTATGGCTACACCTTC.

The rearrangement joins TRBV10-3 to TRBJ2-7; 8 bases align to TRBD2. Germline trimming cut 3 bases from V and 0 bases from J; bases unmatched to any gene: 7. Per the germline V gene, CDR1 is ENHRY and CDR2 is SYGVKD. CDR3 length equals 16 residues. The CDR3 loop is CAISDSTSGSSYEQYF. In DNA, the CDR3 is TGTGCCATCAGTGACTCCACTAGCGGAAGCTCCTACGAGCAGTACTTC.

In this sample, this clone turned up once. The chain carries TRBV5-4 and TRBJ2-7, with 7 bases matching TRBD1. Germline V gives CDR1 SGHNT, CDR2 YYREEE (reference sequence). The CDR3 extends over 14 amino acids. J lost 2 bases, V lost 4 bases, and 6 bases had no gene match. The CDR3 protein is CASSPPGQTYEQYF. In nucleotides, the CDR3 is TGTGCCAGCAGCCCCCCGGGACAGACCTACGAGCAGTACTTC.

This clone was seen only a few times. The chain has TRBV27 and TRBJ1-1; TRBD1 agrees at 7 bases. The CDR3 loop spans 13 amino acids. CDR1 is MNHEY and CDR2 is SMNVEV in the germline V gene (reference sequence). V was clipped by 0 bases and J by 7 bases; unmatched bases: 2. CDR3 region: CASSLSGGVEAFF. The CDR3 DNA is TGTGCCAGCAGTTTATCAGGGGGCGTTGAAGCTTTCTTT.

The chain recombines TRBV19 with TRBJ2-5; a weak D match, TRBD2 (5 bases). Germline lookup yields CDR1 LNHDA and CDR2 SQIVND (reference sequence). This CDR3 region has 18 residues. Trimming took off 3 bases at V and 9 bases at J, with 29 bases between the two ends. In DNA, the CDR3 is TGTGCCAGTAGTATCGAGCTAGGAGGAACCGCTGGCTTCAGGTCCCAGTACTTC. Translating it yields CASSIELGGTAGFRSQYF.

The J gene is TRBJ2-7, the V gene TRBV18; D possibly uses TRBD1 or TRBD2 (5 bases each). This CDR3 is built from 15 residues. CDR1 KGHSH and CDR2 LQKENI come from the germline V gene. With 3 bases removed from V and 6 bases from J, the gap between germline ends came to 18 bases. CDR3 in amino acids: CASSPGTGEMGEQYF. DNA of the CDR3: TGTGCCAGCTCACCGGGGACCGGGGAGATGGGCGAGCAGTACTTC.

The chain couples TRBV11-2 to TRBJ2-7; D is possibly TRBD1 (5 bases). There are 11 residues in the CDR3. The V end was cut by 6 bases, the J end by 6 bases, with 9 bases between. From germline, CDR1 is SGHAT and CDR2 FQNNGV. The CDR3 nucleotides read TGTGCCAGCAGACAGGCCCTCGAGCAGTACTTC. Its protein product is CASRQALEQYF.